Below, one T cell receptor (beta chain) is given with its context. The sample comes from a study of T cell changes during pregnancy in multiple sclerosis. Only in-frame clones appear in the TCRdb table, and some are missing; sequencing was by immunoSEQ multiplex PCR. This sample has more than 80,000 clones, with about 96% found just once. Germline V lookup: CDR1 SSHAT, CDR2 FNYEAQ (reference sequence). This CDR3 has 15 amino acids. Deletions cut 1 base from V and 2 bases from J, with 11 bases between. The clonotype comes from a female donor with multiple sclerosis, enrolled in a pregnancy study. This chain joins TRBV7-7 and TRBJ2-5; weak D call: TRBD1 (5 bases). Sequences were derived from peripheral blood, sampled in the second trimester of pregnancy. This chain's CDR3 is CASSLEARGQETQYF. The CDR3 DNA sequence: TGTGCCAGCAGCTTAGAGGCAAGGGGACAAGAGACCCAGTACTTC.